This passage covers 7 T cell receptor beta chains from one sample sequenced in a study of blood T cell repertoires in COVID-19. Profiled with immunoSEQ multiplex PCR; TCRdb holds only in-frame clones, not every one. The data show around 130,000 clones, about four fifths seen once. Sequencing input: peripheral blood. These TCRs come from a woman between 50 and 59 years old with acute or convalescent COVID-19.

The rearrangement joins TRBV7-9 to TRBJ2-3; maybe TRBD1 (6 bases). The CDR3 length is 14 residues. CDR1 and CDR2 from the germline V gene are SEHNR and FQNEAQ (reference sequence). V was cut by 2 bases and J by 5 bases, with 11 bases left in between. CDR3 coding DNA: TGTGCCAGCAGCTTAAGGGTAGGGGGAGATACGCAGTATTTT. Protein: CASSLRVGGDTQYF.

The chain couples TRBV7-9 to TRBJ2-2, with 9 positions matching TRBD1. J was trimmed by 8 bases and V by 4 bases; bases with no gene match: 11. The V gene's germline CDR1 is SEHNR and CDR2 FQNEAQ (reference sequence). CDR3 size: 16 residues. CDR3 in amino acids: CASSWGQGGGVGELFF. CDR3 sequence (DNA): TGTGCCAGCAGCTGGGGACAGGGAGGTGGAGTAGGGGAGCTGTTTTTT.

V usage is TRBV12-2 and J usage is TRBJ2-1; TRBD2 is the table's D call and was not checked against the DNA. TRBV12-2 is noted as a pseudogene. The CDR3 consists of 14 residues. This chain's CDR3 is CASRTPSGGFEQFF. The DNA of the CDR3 is TGTGCAAGTCGCACCCCGTCCGGGGGTTTTGAGCAGTTCTTC.

The chain recombines TRBV7-7 with TRBJ2-5, with D perhaps TRBD2 (7 bases). V was shortened by 6 bases and J by 1 base, with 15 bases between the two germline ends. Germline CDR1 SSHAT, CDR2 FNYEAQ (reference sequence). This CDR3 is 15 amino acids long. CDR3 nucleotide sequence: TGTGCCAGCAGTCTAGGGGGGGCTGTCCAAGAGACCCAGTACTTC. Protein: CASSLGGAVQETQYF. Based on the CDR3 plus reference TRBV7-7 and TRBJ2-5, the full variable domain is GAGVSQSPRYKVTKRGQDVTLRCDPISSHATLYWYQQALGQGPEFLTYFNYEAQPDKSGLPSDRFSAERPEGSISTLTIQRTEQRDSAMYRCASSLGGAVQETQYFGPGTRLLVL.

The J gene is TRBJ2-3, the V gene TRBV7-6, with 8 positions matching TRBD1. This CDR3 is built from 14 residues. J lost 8 bases, V lost 1 base, and 5 bases had no gene match. Germline V gives CDR1 SGHVS, CDR2 FNYEAQ. The CDR3 coding sequence is TGTGCCAGCAGCTTAGGAACAGGGGGTGGTACGCAGTATTTT. Translation: CASSLGTGGGTQYF.

V is TRBV24-1 and J is TRBJ1-5; D is perhaps TRBD1 (6 bases). The CDR3 sequence is 14 residues long. Between the trimmed V and J ends, which lost 4 bases and 7 bases, there was a span of 13 bases. CDR1 KGHDR and CDR2 SFDVKD come from the germline V gene. For the CDR3, the DNA is TGTGCCACCAGTGAAACAGGGAGGGGGCAGCCCCAGCATTTT. This gives the protein CATSETGRGQPQHF.

The chain carries TRBV12-3 or TRBV12-4 and TRBJ1-5, with 9 bases aligning to TRBD1. V lost 7 bases to trimming and J lost 4 bases; unmatched junction nucleotides: 2. The CDR3 is 13 amino acids. CDR3 sequence reads: CASTGQGNQPQHF. DNA for the CDR3: TGTGCCAGCACCGGACAGGGGAATCAGCCCCAGCATTTT.